A selection of T cell receptor beta chains follows, all from one sample in a study of blood T cell repertoires in COVID-19. Using immunoSEQ multiplex PCR, the repertoire was profiled, and TCRdb retains in-frame clones only, with some absent. Of roughly 150,000 clones in the sample, about 89% were seen once. Sequences were obtained from peripheral blood. Receptors originate from a man between 60 and 75 years old with active or convalescent COVID-19. CDR3s include the opening cysteine and the closing phenylalanine or tryptophan. Each record gives: CDR3 protein, CDR3 DNA, CDR3 length, V gene, D gene, clone size, J gene. The D gene is left open where the match is weak. The size field is filled for only some rows; it gives once, few, many or a size class.

CDR3 protein: CASSQALRTGGGYGYTF
CDR3 DNA: TGTGCCAGCAGCCAAGCCCTCCGTACAGGGGGCGGCTATGGCTACACCTTC
CDR3 length: 17
V gene: TRBV4-2
D gene: TRBD1
clone size: NA
J gene: TRBJ1-2

CDR3 protein: CASSYERRGVGNQPQHF
CDR3 DNA: TGTGCCAGCAGTTACGAACGCCGCGGGGTTGGCAATCAGCCCCAGCATTTT
CDR3 length: 17
V gene: TRBV6-2/TRBV6-3
D gene: NA
clone size: NA
J gene: TRBJ1-5

CDR3 protein: CATSKDRVYGYTF
CDR3 DNA: TGTGCCACCAGCAAAGACAGGGTTTATGGCTACACCTTC
CDR3 length: 13
V gene: TRBV15
D gene: TRBD1
clone size: NA
J gene: TRBJ1-2

CDR3 protein: CASRKGAASNQPQHF
CDR3 DNA: TGTGCCAGCCGCAAGGGGGCAGCTAGCAATCAGCCCCAGCATTTT
CDR3 length: 15
V gene: TRBV28
D gene: TRBD1
clone size: NA
J gene: TRBJ1-5

CDR3 protein: CASTSGLAGNEQFF
CDR3 DNA: TGTGCCAGCACCTCGGGACTAGCGGGAAATGAGCAGTTCTTC
CDR3 length: 14
V gene: TRBV2
D gene: TRBD2
clone size: NA
J gene: TRBJ2-1

CDR3 protein: CASSSLWGQGVTDTQYF
CDR3 DNA: TGTGCCAGCAGCAGCCTTTGGGGACAGGGAGTCACAGATACGCAGTATTTT
CDR3 length: 17
V gene: TRBV28
D gene: TRBD1
clone size: NA
J gene: TRBJ2-3

CDR3 protein: CASRPGLGHLSGNTIYF
CDR3 DNA: TGTGCCAGCAGGCCCGGCCTTGGACACCTCTCTGGAAACACCATATATTTT
CDR3 length: 17
V gene: TRBV28
D gene: NA
clone size: NA
J gene: TRBJ1-3

CDR3 protein: CASSSGHSTGELFF
CDR3 DNA: TGTGCCAGCAGCTCAGGACACAGCACCGGGGAGCTGTTTTTT
CDR3 length: 14
V gene: TRBV7-9
D gene: NA
clone size: NA
J gene: TRBJ2-2

CDR3 protein: CASSLTGREQYF
CDR3 DNA: TGTGCCAGCAGCTTGACAGGGCGCGAGCAGTACTTC
CDR3 length: 12
V gene: TRBV5-6
D gene: NA
clone size: NA
J gene: TRBJ2-7

CDR3 protein: CASSSGTRGPEQYF
CDR3 DNA: TGTGCCAGCAGCTCGGGGACTAGAGGCCCCGAGCAGTACTTC
CDR3 length: 14
V gene: TRBV6-6
D gene: TRBD2
clone size: NA
J gene: TRBJ2-7

CDR3 protein: CASSMRGSNTGELFF
CDR3 DNA: TGTGCCAGTAGTATGAGGGGGTCGAACACCGGGGAGCTGTTTTTT
CDR3 length: 15
V gene: TRBV19
D gene: NA
clone size: NA
J gene: TRBJ2-2

CDR3 protein: CASSFTGTKNTEAFF
CDR3 DNA: TGTGCCAGCAGCTTCACCGGGACAAAGAACACTGAAGCTTTCTTT
CDR3 length: 15
V gene: TRBV5-5
D gene: NA
clone size: NA
J gene: TRBJ1-1

CDR3 protein: CASSANSNEKLFF
CDR3 DNA: TGTGCCAGCTCAGCTAATAGTAATGAAAAACTGTTTTTT
CDR3 length: 13
V gene: TRBV18
D gene: NA
clone size: NA
J gene: TRBJ1-4

CDR3 protein: CASSLAGGPETQYF
CDR3 DNA: TGTGCCAGCAGCTTAGCGGGAGGGCCGGAGACCCAGTACTTC
CDR3 length: 14
V gene: TRBV7-2
D gene: TRBD2
clone size: NA
J gene: TRBJ2-5

CDR3 protein: CASKRTGDLQETQYF
CDR3 DNA: TGTGCCAGTAAGCGGACAGGGGATCTCCAAGAGACCCAGTACTTC
CDR3 length: 15
V gene: TRBV19
D gene: TRBD1
clone size: once
J gene: TRBJ2-5

CDR3 protein: CASSLGQGGNLDTQYF
CDR3 DNA: TGCGCCAGCAGCTTGGGGCAGGGGGGAAATCTGGATACGCAGTATTTT
CDR3 length: 16
V gene: TRBV5-1
D gene: NA
clone size: NA
J gene: TRBJ2-3

CDR3 protein: CASSLGPGNTIYF
CDR3 DNA: TGTGCCAGCAGCTTAGGGCCAGGAAACACCATATATTTT
CDR3 length: 13
V gene: TRBV7-3
D gene: NA
clone size: NA
J gene: TRBJ1-3

CDR3 protein: CASSPPGANYGYTF
CDR3 DNA: TGTGCCAGCTCACCTCCCGGGGCTAACTATGGCTACACCTTC
CDR3 length: 14
V gene: TRBV18
D gene: NA
clone size: NA
J gene: TRBJ1-2

CDR3 protein: CASSARQNQETQYF
CDR3 DNA: TGCGCCAGCAGCGCGCGACAGAATCAAGAGACCCAGTACTTC
CDR3 length: 14
V gene: TRBV4-1
D gene: NA
clone size: NA
J gene: TRBJ2-5

CDR3 protein: CASSGSLRGEQYF
CDR3 DNA: TGTGCCAGCAGTGGGTCACTCAGGGGCGAGCAGTACTTC
CDR3 length: 13
V gene: TRBV2
D gene: NA
clone size: NA
J gene: TRBJ2-7

CDR3 protein: CASSLANSGDTEAFF
CDR3 DNA: TGCGCCAGCAGCTTGGCGAACTCAGGGGACACTGAAGCTTTCTTT
CDR3 length: 15
V gene: TRBV5-1
D gene: NA
clone size: few
J gene: TRBJ1-1

CDR3 protein: CASSGQPLSGANVLTF
CDR3 DNA: TGTGCCAGCAGCGGACAGCCCCTATCTGGGGCCAACGTCCTGACTTTC
CDR3 length: 16
V gene: TRBV9
D gene: NA
clone size: NA
J gene: TRBJ2-6

CDR3 protein: CASSIYQGPNRPQHF
CDR3 DNA: TGCGCCAGCAGTATTTATCAGGGTCCCAATCGGCCCCAGCATTTT
CDR3 length: 15
V gene: TRBV23-1
D gene: NA
clone size: NA
J gene: TRBJ1-5

CDR3 protein: CSVGRGGRETQYF
CDR3 DNA: TGCAGCGTTGGCAGAGGGGGACGAGAGACCCAGTACTTC
CDR3 length: 13
V gene: TRBV29-1
D gene: NA
clone size: NA
J gene: TRBJ2-5

CDR3 protein: CASSRTGTGVSHTQYF
CDR3 DNA: TGTGCCAGCAGTCGAACCGGGACAGGGGTTTCGCATACGCAGTATTTT
CDR3 length: 16
V gene: TRBV28
D gene: TRBD1
clone size: once
J gene: TRBJ2-3

CDR3 protein: CASSQADGSGGMDTQYF
CDR3 DNA: TGTGCCAGCAGCCAAGCCGATGGTAGCGGGGGGATGGATACGCAGTATTTT
CDR3 length: 17
V gene: TRBV3-1/TRBV3-2
D gene: TRBD2
clone size: once
J gene: TRBJ2-3

CDR3 protein: CASSPGLAYNEQFF
CDR3 DNA: TGTGCCAGCAGCCCGGGACTAGCGTACAATGAGCAGTTCTTC
CDR3 length: 14
V gene: TRBV9
D gene: TRBD2
clone size: NA
J gene: TRBJ2-1

CDR3 protein: CATSRDQSWRAFF
CDR3 DNA: TGTGCCACCAGCAGAGATCAATCGTGGAGAGCTTTCTTT
CDR3 length: 13
V gene: TRBV15
D gene: NA
clone size: few
J gene: TRBJ1-1

CDR3 protein: CAIRGDTRVEQYF
CDR3 DNA: TGTGCCATCAGGGGGGACACTAGGGTTGAGCAGTACTTC
CDR3 length: 13
V gene: TRBV10-3
D gene: NA
clone size: few
J gene: TRBJ2-7

CDR3 protein: CASTFRDRGGYTF
CDR3 DNA: TGTGCCAGCACTTTTCGGGACAGGGGTGGCTACACCTTC
CDR3 length: 13
V gene: TRBV28
D gene: TRBD1
clone size: once
J gene: TRBJ1-2

CDR3 protein: CASGDRGPPFYGYTF
CDR3 DNA: TGTGCCAGCGGGGACAGGGGACCGCCGTTTTATGGCTACACCTTC
CDR3 length: 15
V gene: TRBV6-6
D gene: TRBD1
clone size: NA
J gene: TRBJ1-2

CDR3 protein: CAISSSGTSGVRETQYF
CDR3 DNA: TGTGCCATTTCAAGTTCTGGGACTAGCGGGGTGCGGGAGACCCAGTACTTC
CDR3 length: 17
V gene: TRBV10-3
D gene: TRBD2
clone size: NA
J gene: TRBJ2-5

CDR3 protein: CATSDLGSGTGDNEQFF
CDR3 DNA: TGTGCCACCAGTGATTTAGGGAGCGGGACTGGAGACAATGAGCAGTTCTTC
CDR3 length: 17
V gene: TRBV24-1
D gene: TRBD2
clone size: NA
J gene: TRBJ2-1

CDR3 protein: CASSKGQGEIYGYTF
CDR3 DNA: TGTGCCAGCAGTAAAGGGCAGGGGGAGATCTATGGCTACACCTTC
CDR3 length: 15
V gene: TRBV6-4
D gene: TRBD1
clone size: NA
J gene: TRBJ1-2

CDR3 protein: CAWSPGIGGELFF
CDR3 DNA: TGTGCCTGGAGTCCCGGGATTGGCGGGGAGCTGTTTTTT
CDR3 length: 13
V gene: TRBV30
D gene: NA
clone size: NA
J gene: TRBJ2-2

CDR3 protein: CATSPRGKENQPQHF
CDR3 DNA: TGTGCCACCAGCCCCAGGGGGAAAGAGAATCAGCCCCAGCATTTT
CDR3 length: 15
V gene: TRBV15
D gene: TRBD1
clone size: NA
J gene: TRBJ1-5

CDR3 protein: CASSAKRGNSYNEQFF
CDR3 DNA: TGTGCCAGCAGCGCAAAGCGCGGGAACTCCTACAATGAGCAGTTCTTC
CDR3 length: 16
V gene: TRBV27
D gene: NA
clone size: once
J gene: TRBJ2-1

CDR3 protein: CASAVLAGDINEQFF
CDR3 DNA: TGTGCCAGCGCCGTTCTAGCGGGAGATATCAATGAGCAGTTCTTC
CDR3 length: 15
V gene: TRBV7-6
D gene: TRBD2
clone size: NA
J gene: TRBJ2-1

CDR3 protein: CASSLWGADGNEQFF
CDR3 DNA: TGTGCCAGCAGTTTATGGGGGGCGGACGGCAATGAGCAGTTCTTC
CDR3 length: 15
V gene: TRBV28
D gene: NA
clone size: NA
J gene: TRBJ2-1

CDR3 protein: CASSPGTGGRYEQYF
CDR3 DNA: TGTGCCAGCAGCCCCGGGACAGGGGGTAGATACGAGCAGTACTTC
CDR3 length: 15
V gene: TRBV7-3
D gene: TRBD1
clone size: NA
J gene: TRBJ2-7

CDR3 protein: CASSYPAGTGDRDEQYF
CDR3 DNA: TGTGCCAGCAGCTACCCCGCCGGGACAGGGGACAGGGACGAGCAGTACTTC
CDR3 length: 17
V gene: TRBV7-2
D gene: TRBD1
clone size: NA
J gene: TRBJ2-7

CDR3 protein: CATSPRGGNQNTEAFF
CDR3 DNA: TGTGCCACCAGCCCTCGCGGGGGTAATCAGAACACTGAAGCTTTCTTT
CDR3 length: 16
V gene: TRBV15
D gene: NA
clone size: few
J gene: TRBJ1-1

CDR3 protein: CASSRGTGKIDTQYF
CDR3 DNA: TGTGCCAGCAGTCGCGGGACAGGGAAGATAGATACGCAGTATTTT
CDR3 length: 15
V gene: TRBV6-2/TRBV6-3
D gene: TRBD1
clone size: NA
J gene: TRBJ2-3

CDR3 protein: CASSRGGGQPQHF
CDR3 DNA: TGTGCCAGCAGCCGAGGGGGTGGTCAGCCCCAGCATTTT
CDR3 length: 13
V gene: TRBV7-6
D gene: NA
clone size: once
J gene: TRBJ1-5

CDR3 protein: CATGREGRGDTQYF
CDR3 DNA: TGTGCCACCGGGCGGGAGGGCCGAGGAGATACGCAGTATTTT
CDR3 length: 14
V gene: TRBV24-1
D gene: TRBD2
clone size: NA
J gene: TRBJ2-3

CDR3 protein: CASSSAAGARNEQFF
CDR3 DNA: TGTGCCAGCAGTTCAGCGGCGGGCGCTCGCAATGAGCAGTTCTTC
CDR3 length: 15
V gene: TRBV6-2/TRBV6-3
D gene: NA
clone size: NA
J gene: TRBJ2-1

CDR3 protein: CASSPLGLPGELFF
CDR3 DNA: TGTGCTAGCAGCCCCCTTGGACTTCCCGGGGAGCTGTTTTTT
CDR3 length: 14
V gene: TRBV7-7
D gene: NA
clone size: NA
J gene: TRBJ2-2

CDR3 protein: CASSPTTSGGDEQYF
CDR3 DNA: TGTGCCAGCTCACCGACCACTAGCGGGGGAGACGAGCAGTACTTC
CDR3 length: 15
V gene: TRBV18
D gene: TRBD2
clone size: NA
J gene: TRBJ2-7

CDR3 protein: CASSLDPGGNTIYF
CDR3 DNA: TGTGCCAGCAGCTTAGATCCCGGTGGAAACACCATATATTTT
CDR3 length: 14
V gene: TRBV7-3
D gene: NA
clone size: NA
J gene: TRBJ1-3

CDR3 protein: CASSFSRNRAKVIGAYQETQYF
CDR3 DNA: TGTGCCAGCAGTTTTAGTAGAAACAGGGCTAAGGTTATCGGGGCCTACCAAGAGACCCAGTACTTC
CDR3 length: 22
V gene: TRBV28
D gene: NA
clone size: NA
J gene: TRBJ2-5

CDR3 protein: CASSQDGGGGRFNYGYTF
CDR3 DNA: TGTGCCAGCAGTCAGGACGGCGGCGGAGGACGCTTTAACTATGGCTACACCTTC
CDR3 length: 18
V gene: TRBV6-2/TRBV6-3
D gene: NA
clone size: NA
J gene: TRBJ1-2

CDR3 protein: CASSKAGGLSETQYF
CDR3 DNA: TGTGCCAGCAGCAAAGCGGGGGGACTGTCGGAGACCCAGTACTTC
CDR3 length: 15
V gene: TRBV21-1
D gene: NA
clone size: NA
J gene: TRBJ2-5

CDR3 protein: CASSPVAFSGNTIYF
CDR3 DNA: TGTGCCAGCTCACCGGTGGCTTTCTCTGGAAACACCATATATTTT
CDR3 length: 15
V gene: TRBV18
D gene: NA
clone size: NA
J gene: TRBJ1-3

CDR3 protein: CASKQGAGEQYF
CDR3 DNA: TGTGCCAGCAAACAGGGGGCTGGGGAGCAGTACTTC
CDR3 length: 12
V gene: TRBV28
D gene: TRBD1
clone size: NA
J gene: TRBJ2-7

CDR3 protein: CAWNLGRGDTQYF
CDR3 DNA: TGTGCCTGGAATCTCGGGAGGGGAGATACGCAGTATTTT
CDR3 length: 13
V gene: TRBV30
D gene: TRBD2
clone size: NA
J gene: TRBJ2-3

CDR3 protein: CASSGGAEAGNTIYF
CDR3 DNA: TGTGCCAGCTCAGGAGGGGCGGAAGCTGGAAACACCATATATTTT
CDR3 length: 15
V gene: TRBV18
D gene: NA
clone size: NA
J gene: TRBJ1-3

CDR3 protein: CAWSRGGGNTGELFF
CDR3 DNA: TGTGCCTGGAGTCGGGGCGGGGGGAACACCGGGGAGCTGTTTTTT
CDR3 length: 15
V gene: TRBV30
D gene: TRBD2
clone size: NA
J gene: TRBJ2-2